The sample holds many counts of the clone carrying this T cell receptor (beta chain). The antigen remains unidentified. These data originate in a study of T cells in Graves' hyperthyroidism and ophthalmopathy. In germline, CDR1 is SGHVS, CDR2 FQNEAQ. The trim removed 6 bases at V and 4 bases at J, leaving 5 bases unmatched. This CDR3 region has 15 residues. Researchers took RNA transcripts and amplified the TCR beta CDR3 regions from them. Researchers ran a first-round RT-PCR on the TCR CDR3 using the HTBI primer set. One entry per CDR3 protein results from TCRdb running MiXCR on the multiplex PCR reads. The sample yields about 600,000 distinct CDR3 sequences, about a sixth seen once. Clinical Activity Scores of at least 3, NOSPECS grades of at least 4 and durations under 3 months characterized ophthalmopathy patients. Diagnoses were made from clinical symptoms, serum measures (thyroxine and TRAb), thyroid ultrasound and orbital computed tomography.

Study results and caveats: From stable hyperthyroidism, ophthalmopathy was set apart by a 13 V-J model. Progression to ophthalmopathy was predicted a median of 6.5 months early.

This receptor was obtained from a woman aged 40 to 55 with Graves' ophthalmopathy. The chain employs TRBV7-8 and TRBJ2-1, with 11 bases matching TRBD1. The sequencing input was blood. The CDR3 region is CASRPGTGGYNEQFF. Here the CDR3 DNA reads TGTGCCAGCAGGCCCGGGACAGGGGGGTACAATGAGCAGTTCTTC.